This T cell receptor (beta chain) was documented in a study of technical replicates of blood from several donors. The trim removed 3 bases at V and 2 bases at J, leaving 7 bases unmatched. Germline V gene sequence: CDR1 MNHEY, CDR2 SMNVEV (reference sequence). This CDR3 contains 15 residues. Method: immunoSEQ multiplex PCR; TCRdb's copy keeps in-frame clones and lacks some. The profile covers 75,000 to 100,000 clones, with 94% appearing a single time and 0.25% taken by the ten largest. The sample was T cells isolated from PBMCs. The V and J genes are TRBV27 and TRBJ2-7; 7 nucleotides align to TRBD1. This TCR was sampled from a human donor in good health. CDR3 DNA sequence: TGTGCCAGCAGTTTTAACTGGGACAGCACCTACGAGCAGTACTTC. Translation: CASSFNWDSTYEQYF.